Listed below are T cell receptor beta chains from one sample, sequenced in a study of T cell responses to AZD1222 COVID-19 vaccine. The data were produced by immunoSEQ multiplex PCR, yet TCRdb's version contains in-frame clones alone and is incomplete. Of about 150,000 clones detected, about nine tenths appear once; the ten largest clones hold more than 3%. Specimen: peripheral blood, collected on day 0 of MenACWY control vaccination. These receptors were obtained from an adult in good health. CDR3s leave out the opening cysteine and the closing phenylalanine or tryptophan. Fields, in order: CDR3 protein, clone size, V gene, J gene. The listing skips clone size in some rows; elsewhere it reads once, few, many or a size class.

ASTLDAYEQY	.	TRBV2	TRBJ2-7
ASSSTPYGYT	.	TRBV11-3	TRBJ1-2
ASSLGSTFYNGQF	.	TRBV7-6	TRBJ2-1
SAPRNEQF	.	TRBV20-1	TRBJ2-1
ASSSRTGGNSPLH	once	TRBV28	TRBJ1-6
ASSQAGGNQPQH	once	TRBV4-1	TRBJ1-5
ASSYRQGAQGGYT	.	TRBV7-2	TRBJ1-2
ASSLMNTEAF	.	TRBV18	TRBJ1-1
ASAGRIGTEAF	.	TRBV11-2	TRBJ1-1
ASAGAMNTEAF	.	TRBV6-6	TRBJ1-1
ASSHDRGTDTQY	.	TRBV5-4	TRBJ2-3
ASGREQY	.	TRBV2	TRBJ2-7
ASRGGRNTEAF	.	TRBV27	TRBJ1-1
ASSIILAGVTDTQY	.	TRBV14	TRBJ2-3
ASSGNEAEAF	.	TRBV12-3/TRBV12-4	TRBJ1-1
ASSKPGAAGKAF	.	TRBV6-1	TRBJ1-1
ASSPRDRESETQY	.	TRBV11-2	TRBJ2-5
SVERELF	.	TRBV29-1	TRBJ2-2
ASSPGTANTGELF	.	TRBV18	TRBJ2-2
ASSYGTRVEKLF	.	TRBV6-5	TRBJ1-4
ASSSTSGQARF	.	TRBV12-3/TRBV12-4	TRBJ2-1
ATSRDGNSPLH	.	TRBV9	TRBJ1-6
ASSEGHILLGGNTIY	.	TRBV7-2	TRBJ1-3
ASSQAYPGTGGYEQY	.	TRBV3-1/TRBV3-2	TRBJ2-7
ASSQEPRTGPAF	.	TRBV4-3	TRBJ1-1
ASSENGRGGRGYGYT	.	TRBV6-1	TRBJ1-2
ASSLGRSGYGYT	.	TRBV5-1	TRBJ1-2
ASRRGLGETQY	.	TRBV19	TRBJ2-5
ASSYSTATYEQY	.	TRBV6-6	TRBJ2-7
ATSGQPHYNEQF	once	TRBV28	TRBJ2-1
ASGDGATDTQY	.	TRBV5-1	TRBJ2-3
ASRLGQGGSETQY	.	TRBV28	TRBJ2-5
ASSSRQGAFLNYGYT	.	TRBV19	TRBJ1-2
ASSSSGQINSPLH	few	TRBV7-2	TRBJ1-6
ASSTAGGGNTEAF	.	TRBV13	TRBJ1-1
ASSPGGIMVGYT	.	TRBV25-1	TRBJ1-2
ASSLVQGASVNTEAF	once	TRBV5-1	TRBJ1-1
ASSTGTGSSYEQY	.	TRBV9	TRBJ2-7
ASSWGQTNEQF	once	TRBV9	TRBJ2-1
ASSRTVGGVSHEKLF	.	TRBV14	TRBJ1-4
ASSPTTGNYGYT	.	TRBV7-8	TRBJ1-2
ASSLERARTPYEQY	.	TRBV7-8	TRBJ2-7
ASSQAAARTDTQY	.	TRBV14	TRBJ2-3
AISESWDTWY	.	TRBV10-3	TRBJ2-3
ASSGGRDEEKLF	.	TRBV7-9	TRBJ1-4
ASSLAGGYEQY	.	TRBV7-9	TRBJ2-7
ASALGHTQY	.	TRBV5-8	TRBJ2-3
ASSLRGPGSYNEQF	.	TRBV27	TRBJ2-1